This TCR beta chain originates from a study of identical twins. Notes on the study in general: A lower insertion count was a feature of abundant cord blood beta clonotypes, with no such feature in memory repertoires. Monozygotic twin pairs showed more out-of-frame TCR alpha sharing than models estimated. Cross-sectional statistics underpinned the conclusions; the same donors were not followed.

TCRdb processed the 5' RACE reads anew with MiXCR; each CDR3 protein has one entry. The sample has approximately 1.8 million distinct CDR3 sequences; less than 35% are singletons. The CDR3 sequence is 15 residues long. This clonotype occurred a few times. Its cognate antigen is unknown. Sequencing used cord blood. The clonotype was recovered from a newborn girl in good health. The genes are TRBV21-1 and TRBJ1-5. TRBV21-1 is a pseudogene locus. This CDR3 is CASSMRYESNQPQHF. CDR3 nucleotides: TGTGCCAGCAGCATGCGCTATGAGAGCAATCAGCCCCAGCATTTT.